Listed below are T cell receptor beta chains from one sample, sequenced in a study of beta chain features in type 1 diabetes. TCRdb's table, derived via immunoSEQ multiplex PCR, lists solely in-frame clones and lacks some. The table records 400,000 to 550,000 clones, about 10% of them present only once. Sequencing was performed on naive CD4+ T cells from blood. Receptors originate from a woman aged 18 to 35 in good health. The CDR3 runs from the conserved cysteine through the conserved F or W. The order of the fields is CDR3 protein, CDR3 DNA, V gene, clone size, J gene, D gene. D genes are given only for firm matches. Clone size appears in some rows only: once, few, many, or a class for an expanded clone.

cdr3_aa: CASSYRQGLNTEAFF
cdr3_nt: TGTGCCAGCAGCTACAGACAGGGATTGAACACTGAAGCTTTCTTT
v_call: TRBV7-9
clone_size: .
j_call: TRBJ1-1
d_call: TRBD1

cdr3_aa: CASSYRKANTGELFF
cdr3_nt: TGTGCCAGCAGTTATAGGAAGGCGAACACCGGGGAGCTGTTTTTT
v_call: TRBV27
clone_size: .
j_call: TRBJ2-2
d_call: .

cdr3_aa: CASSFGQILAKNIQYF
cdr3_nt: TGTGCCAGCAGCTTTGGGCAAATACTAGCCAAAAACATTCAGTACTTC
v_call: TRBV11-2
clone_size: few
j_call: TRBJ2-4
d_call: .

cdr3_aa: CASSQAPRGMSASGTQYF
cdr3_nt: TGCGCCAGCAGCCAAGCCCCCAGGGGGATGTCTGCAAGTGGGACCCAGTACTTC
v_call: TRBV4-3
clone_size: .
j_call: TRBJ2-5
d_call: TRBD1

cdr3_aa: CASSRTSGEETQYF
cdr3_nt: TGTGCCAGCAGTCGGACTAGCGGGGAGGAGACCCAGTACTTC
v_call: TRBV2
clone_size: few
j_call: TRBJ2-5
d_call: TRBD2

cdr3_aa: CASSFKRGRQETQYF
cdr3_nt: TGTGCCAGCAGTTTCAAGCGGGGACGACAAGAGACCCAGTACTTC
v_call: TRBV5-4
clone_size: .
j_call: TRBJ2-5
d_call: TRBD2

cdr3_aa: CASSLSSGVGYEQYF
cdr3_nt: TGCGCCAGCAGCTTGTCGTCAGGGGTCGGGTACGAGCAGTACTTC
v_call: TRBV5-1
clone_size: .
j_call: TRBJ2-7
d_call: .

cdr3_aa: CAWRAYSSRTDTQYF
cdr3_nt: TGTGCCTGGAGGGCTTATTCTTCCCGAACAGATACGCAGTATTTT
v_call: TRBV30
clone_size: .
j_call: TRBJ2-3
d_call: .

cdr3_aa: CAISDPSGRETQYF
cdr3_nt: TGTGCCATCAGTGACCCTAGCGGGAGAGAGACCCAGTACTTC
v_call: TRBV10-3
clone_size: .
j_call: TRBJ2-5
d_call: TRBD2

cdr3_aa: CASSQGPGRTYNEQFF
cdr3_nt: TGCGCCAGCAGCCAAGGTCCAGGACGTACCTACAATGAGCAGTTCTTC
v_call: TRBV4-1
clone_size: .
j_call: TRBJ2-1
d_call: .

cdr3_aa: CASSLLTGEETQYF
cdr3_nt: TGTGCCAGCTCACTTCTAACAGGGGAAGAGACCCAGTACTTC
v_call: TRBV18
clone_size: few
j_call: TRBJ2-5
d_call: TRBD1

cdr3_aa: CSVVKGEQFF
cdr3_nt: TGCAGCGTCGTGAAAGGGGAGCAGTTCTTC
v_call: TRBV29-1
clone_size: few
j_call: TRBJ2-1
d_call: .

cdr3_aa: CASSSSRKRLSGANVLTF
cdr3_nt: TGTGCCAGCAGCAGTTCCCGAAAAAGGCTCTCTGGGGCCAACGTCCTGACTTTC
v_call: TRBV7-2
clone_size: .
j_call: TRBJ2-6
d_call: .

cdr3_aa: CASSLPGQGAPLHF
cdr3_nt: TGTGCCAGCAGTTTACCCGGACAGGGGGCTCCCCTCCACTTT
v_call: TRBV28
clone_size: .
j_call: TRBJ1-6
d_call: TRBD1

cdr3_aa: CASSSLGRDTEAFF
cdr3_nt: TGTGCCAGCAGCTCCTTGGGGCGCGACACTGAAGCTTTCTTT
v_call: TRBV7-3
clone_size: few
j_call: TRBJ1-1
d_call: .

cdr3_aa: CASSQTSGQGNTIYF
cdr3_nt: TGCGCCAGCAGCCAGACGTCGGGACAGGGAAACACCATATATTTT
v_call: TRBV5-1
clone_size: few
j_call: TRBJ1-3
d_call: TRBD1

cdr3_aa: CASSEEGQGAGEQYF
cdr3_nt: TGTGCCAGCAGTGAAGAGGGACAGGGAGCGGGCGAGCAGTACTTC
v_call: TRBV2
clone_size: .
j_call: TRBJ2-7
d_call: TRBD1

cdr3_aa: CASSLALAGGGETQYF
cdr3_nt: TGTGCCAGCAGCTTAGCCCTAGCGGGAGGAGGGGAGACCCAGTACTTC
v_call: TRBV7-2
clone_size: .
j_call: TRBJ2-5
d_call: TRBD2

cdr3_aa: CASSRSGTGAFGLFF
cdr3_nt: TGTGCCAGCAGCCGTTCCGGGACTGGGGCATTTGGACTGTTTTTT
v_call: TRBV14
clone_size: .
j_call: TRBJ1-4
d_call: .

cdr3_aa: CASSHQIRSRDRGNYGYTF
cdr3_nt: TGCGCCAGCAGCCACCAGATCAGAAGCCGGGACAGGGGGAATTATGGCTACACCTTC
v_call: TRBV4-1
clone_size: .
j_call: TRBJ1-2
d_call: TRBD1

cdr3_aa: CASSYSGGREQYF
cdr3_nt: TGTGCCAGCAGTTACTCGGGGGGCCGAGAGCAGTACTTC
v_call: TRBV7-9
clone_size: few
j_call: TRBJ2-7
d_call: .

cdr3_aa: CASSKDRGLGGELFF
cdr3_nt: TGTGCCAGCAGTAAGGACAGGGGGCTTGGCGGGGAGCTGTTTTTT
v_call: TRBV27
clone_size: .
j_call: TRBJ2-2
d_call: TRBD1

cdr3_aa: CASSDGTASYNEQFF
cdr3_nt: TGTGCCAGCAGCGATGGGACTGCCTCCTACAATGAGCAGTTCTTC
v_call: TRBV9
clone_size: few
j_call: TRBJ2-1
d_call: .

cdr3_aa: CASSLFRGRATDEQFF
cdr3_nt: TGTGCCAGCAGCCTTTTTCGCGGGAGGGCCACCGATGAGCAGTTCTTC
v_call: TRBV7-2
clone_size: few
j_call: TRBJ2-1
d_call: TRBD2

cdr3_aa: CASSRTSISYNEQFF
cdr3_nt: TGTGCCAGCAGCCGGACTAGCATATCCTACAATGAGCAGTTCTTC
v_call: TRBV11-1
clone_size: .
j_call: TRBJ2-1
d_call: TRBD2

cdr3_aa: CASSLTGPYNEQFF
cdr3_nt: TGTGCCAGCAGCTTAACTGGCCCCTACAATGAGCAGTTCTTC
v_call: TRBV7-2
clone_size: few
j_call: TRBJ2-1
d_call: .

cdr3_aa: CASSRYPGGHNEQFF
cdr3_nt: TGTGCCAGCAGCCGTTATCCGGGAGGACACAATGAGCAGTTCTTC
v_call: TRBV7-9
clone_size: .
j_call: TRBJ2-1
d_call: TRBD2

cdr3_aa: CATSKKGGGNQPQHF
cdr3_nt: TGTGCCACCAGCAAAAAGGGGGGAGGCAATCAGCCCCAGCATTTT
v_call: TRBV15
clone_size: .
j_call: TRBJ1-5
d_call: .

cdr3_aa: CASSKIWDWAKETQYF
cdr3_nt: TGTGCCAGCAGCAAAATCTGGGACTGGGCAAAAGAGACCCAGTACTTC
v_call: TRBV7-2
clone_size: few
j_call: TRBJ2-5
d_call: .

cdr3_aa: CASKGYQETQYF
cdr3_nt: TGTGCCAGCAAGGGATACCAAGAGACCCAGTACTTC
v_call: TRBV27
clone_size: few
j_call: TRBJ2-5
d_call: .

cdr3_aa: CASSPGRWEPQHF
cdr3_nt: TGTGCCAGCTCACCAGGGCGGTGGGAGCCCCAGCATTTT
v_call: TRBV18
clone_size: few
j_call: TRBJ1-5
d_call: .